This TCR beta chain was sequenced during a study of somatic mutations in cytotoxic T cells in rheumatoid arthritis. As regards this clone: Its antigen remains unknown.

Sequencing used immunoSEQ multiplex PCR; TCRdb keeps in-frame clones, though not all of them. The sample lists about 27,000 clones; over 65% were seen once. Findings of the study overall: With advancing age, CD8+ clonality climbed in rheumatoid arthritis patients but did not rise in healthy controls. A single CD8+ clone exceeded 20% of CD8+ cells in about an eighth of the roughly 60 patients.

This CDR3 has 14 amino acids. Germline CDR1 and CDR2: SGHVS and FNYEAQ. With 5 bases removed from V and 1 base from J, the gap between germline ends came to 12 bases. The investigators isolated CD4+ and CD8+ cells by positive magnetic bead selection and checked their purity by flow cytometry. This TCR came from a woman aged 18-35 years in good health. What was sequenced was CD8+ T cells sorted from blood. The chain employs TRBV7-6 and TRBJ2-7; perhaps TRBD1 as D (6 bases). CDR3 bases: TGTGCCAGCAGCCCCCGACAGGATTCCTACGAGCAGTACTTC. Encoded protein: CASSPRQDSYEQYF.